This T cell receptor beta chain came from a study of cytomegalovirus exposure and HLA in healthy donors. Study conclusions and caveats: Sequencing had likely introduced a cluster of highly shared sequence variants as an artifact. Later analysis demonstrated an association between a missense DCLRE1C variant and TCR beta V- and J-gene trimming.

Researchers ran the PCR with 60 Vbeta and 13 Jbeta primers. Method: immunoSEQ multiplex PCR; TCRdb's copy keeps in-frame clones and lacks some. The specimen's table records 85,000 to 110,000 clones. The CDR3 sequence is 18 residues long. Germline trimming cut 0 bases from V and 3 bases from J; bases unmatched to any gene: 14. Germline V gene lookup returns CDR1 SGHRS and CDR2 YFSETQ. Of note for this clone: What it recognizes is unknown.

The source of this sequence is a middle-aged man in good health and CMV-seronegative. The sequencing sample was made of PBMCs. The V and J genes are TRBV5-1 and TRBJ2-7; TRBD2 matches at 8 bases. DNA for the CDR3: TGCGCCAGCAGCTTGGAACCCCTGGGGAGCGGGAGACTCTACGAGCAGTACTTC. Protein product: CASSLEPLGSGRLYEQYF.